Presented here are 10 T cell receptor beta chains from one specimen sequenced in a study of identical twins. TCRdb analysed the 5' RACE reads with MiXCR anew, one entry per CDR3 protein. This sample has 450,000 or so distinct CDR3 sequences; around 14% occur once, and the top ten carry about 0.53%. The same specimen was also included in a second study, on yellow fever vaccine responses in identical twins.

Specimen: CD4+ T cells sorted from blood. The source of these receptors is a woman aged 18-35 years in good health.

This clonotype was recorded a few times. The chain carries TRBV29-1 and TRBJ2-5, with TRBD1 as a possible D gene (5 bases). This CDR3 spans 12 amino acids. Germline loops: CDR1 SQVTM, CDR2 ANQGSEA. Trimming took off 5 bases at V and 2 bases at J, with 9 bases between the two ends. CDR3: CSVTRDQETQYF. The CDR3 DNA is TGCAGCGTTACCAGGGATCAAGAGACCCAGTACTTC.

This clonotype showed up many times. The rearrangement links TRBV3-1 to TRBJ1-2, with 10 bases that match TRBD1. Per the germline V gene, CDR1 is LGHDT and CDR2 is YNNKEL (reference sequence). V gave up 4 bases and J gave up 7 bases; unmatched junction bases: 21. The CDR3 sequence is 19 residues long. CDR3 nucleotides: TGTGCCAGCAGCCGAAGAGGAGTGACAGGGGGCCGCTCCCATGGTGGCTACACCTTC. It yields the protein CASSRRGVTGGRSHGGYTF.

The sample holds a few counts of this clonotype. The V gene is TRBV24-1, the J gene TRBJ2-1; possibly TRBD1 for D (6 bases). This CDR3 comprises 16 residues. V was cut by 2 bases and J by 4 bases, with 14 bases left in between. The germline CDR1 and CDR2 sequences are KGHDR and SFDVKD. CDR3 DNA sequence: TGTGCCACCAGTGATTATACGGACAGAGATTACAATGAGCAGTTCTTC. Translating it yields CATSDYTDRDYNEQFF.

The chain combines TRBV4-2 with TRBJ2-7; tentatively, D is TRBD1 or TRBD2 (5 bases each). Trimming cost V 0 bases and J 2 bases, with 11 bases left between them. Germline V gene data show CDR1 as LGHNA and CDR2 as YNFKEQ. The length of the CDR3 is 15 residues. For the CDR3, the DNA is TGTGCCAGCAGCCAAGAGGGACGGACCCCCTACGAGCAGTACTTC. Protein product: CASSQEGRTPYEQYF.

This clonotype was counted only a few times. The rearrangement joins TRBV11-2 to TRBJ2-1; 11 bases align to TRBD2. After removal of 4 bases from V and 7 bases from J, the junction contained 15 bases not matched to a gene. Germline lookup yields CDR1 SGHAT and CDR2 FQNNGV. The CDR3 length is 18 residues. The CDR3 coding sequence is TGTGCCAGCAGCTCATTTTTCCTGACTAGCGGGATCGTAAATGAGCAGTTCTTC. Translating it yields CASSSFFLTSGIVNEQFF.

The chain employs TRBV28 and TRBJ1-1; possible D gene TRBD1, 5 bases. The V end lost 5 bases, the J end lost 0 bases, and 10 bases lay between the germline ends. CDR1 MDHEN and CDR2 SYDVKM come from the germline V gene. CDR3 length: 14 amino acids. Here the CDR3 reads CASSPGGVNTEAFF. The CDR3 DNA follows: TGTGCCAGCAGTCCGGGGGGGGTGAACACTGAAGCTTTCTTT.

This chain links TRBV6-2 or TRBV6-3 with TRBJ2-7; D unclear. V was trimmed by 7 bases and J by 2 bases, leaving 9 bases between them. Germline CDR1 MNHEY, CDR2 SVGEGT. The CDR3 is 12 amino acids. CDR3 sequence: CASNLPAYEQYF. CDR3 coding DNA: TGTGCCAGCAACCTGCCGGCCTACGAGCAGTACTTC.

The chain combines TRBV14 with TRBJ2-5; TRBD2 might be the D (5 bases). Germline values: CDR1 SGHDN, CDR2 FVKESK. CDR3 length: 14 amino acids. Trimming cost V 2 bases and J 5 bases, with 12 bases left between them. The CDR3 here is CASSQPRDYETQYF. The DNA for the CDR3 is TGTGCCAGCAGCCAACCCCGGGATTATGAGACCCAGTACTTC.

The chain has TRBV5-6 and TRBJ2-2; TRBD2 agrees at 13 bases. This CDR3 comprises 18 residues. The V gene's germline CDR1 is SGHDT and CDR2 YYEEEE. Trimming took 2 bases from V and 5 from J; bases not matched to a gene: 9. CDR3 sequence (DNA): TGTGCCAGCAGCTTAAGACTAGCGGGGGGCCTCCTGACCGGGGAGCTGTTTTTT. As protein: CASSLRLAGGLLTGELFF.

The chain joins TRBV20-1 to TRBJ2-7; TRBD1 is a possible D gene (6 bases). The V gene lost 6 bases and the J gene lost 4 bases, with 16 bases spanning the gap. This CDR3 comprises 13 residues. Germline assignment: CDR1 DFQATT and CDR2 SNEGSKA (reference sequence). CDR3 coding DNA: TGCAGTGCAAGCGACAGGAGGAATTACGAGCAGTACTTC. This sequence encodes CSASDRRNYEQYF.